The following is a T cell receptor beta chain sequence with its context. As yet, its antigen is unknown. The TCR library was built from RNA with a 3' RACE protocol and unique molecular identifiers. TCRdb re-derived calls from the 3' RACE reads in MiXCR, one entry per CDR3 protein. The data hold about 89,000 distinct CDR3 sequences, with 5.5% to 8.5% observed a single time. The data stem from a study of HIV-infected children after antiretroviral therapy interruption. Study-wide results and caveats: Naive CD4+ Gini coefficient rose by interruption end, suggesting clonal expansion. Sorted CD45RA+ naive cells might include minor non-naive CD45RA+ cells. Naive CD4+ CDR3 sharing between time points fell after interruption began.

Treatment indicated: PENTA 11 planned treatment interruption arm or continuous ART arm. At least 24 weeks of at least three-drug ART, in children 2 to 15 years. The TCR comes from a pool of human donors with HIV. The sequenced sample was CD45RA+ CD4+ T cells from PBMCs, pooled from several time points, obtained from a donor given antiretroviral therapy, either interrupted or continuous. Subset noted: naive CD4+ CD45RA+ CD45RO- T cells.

CDR3 bases: TGTGCCAGCAGTTACTCGTTTGCGGGAAATGAGCAGTTCTTC. Its protein product is CASSYSFAGNEQFF. This chain links TRBV6-2 or TRBV6-3 with TRBJ2-1, with D possibly being TRBD2 (6 bases). Germline V gene sequence: CDR1 MNHEY, CDR2 SVGEGT. The V gene lost 0 bases and the J gene lost 7 bases, with 10 bases spanning the gap. The CDR3 has 14 residues.